This entry lists 11 T cell receptor beta chains sequenced from one sample in a study of T-cell reconstitution after alpha-beta-depleted transplantation in children. Unique molecular identifiers were built into the TCRbeta library. TCRdb re-analysed the PCR reads in MiXCR, keeping a single row per CDR3 protein. The sample consists of fewer than 250,000 distinct CDR3 sequences, roughly 15% of them appearing once. The material sequenced was PBMCs, mostly from graft donor cells, taken 360 days after TCRalphabeta/CD19-depleted stem cell transplant. The receptors derive from a male patient aged 2-9 years who had a stem cell transplant for acute lymphoblastic leukemia, so the T cells may come from the graft donor.

This clonotype was seen only a few times. CDR3 sequence: CATSEGQGRIQYF. The CDR3 nucleotides read TGTGCCACCAGTGAGGGACAGGGCAGAATTCAGTACTTC. The V call is TRBV24-1, the J call TRBJ2-4; 9 bases align to TRBD1. Germline assignment: CDR1 KGHDR and CDR2 SFDVKD. J lost 10 bases, V lost 4 bases, and 4 bases had no gene match. This CDR3 region has 13 residues.

This clonotype appeared a few times. This chain uses TRBV18 with TRBJ2-4, with D possibly matching TRBD1 (6 bases). Germline CDR1 and CDR2: KGHSH and LQKENI. The length of the CDR3 is 15 residues. The V end was cut by 3 bases, the J end by 8 bases, with 17 bases between. The CDR3 spells CASSPVETGKHIQYF. CDR3 nucleotide sequence: TGTGCCAGCTCACCGGTCGAGACAGGCAAGCACATTCAGTACTTC.

A word on this clonotype: This CDR3 is missing its conserved last phenylalanine or tryptophan, likely due to a read error. CDR3 protein: CSVAAGALGNEQFC. In DNA, the CDR3 is TGCAGCGTTGCGGCAGGGGCGTTGGGCAATGAGCAGTTCTGC. The V and J genes are TRBV29-1 and TRBJ2-1; TRBD1 is a possible D gene (6 bases). Germline values: CDR1 SQVTM, CDR2 ANQGSEA. V was shortened by 4 bases and J by 6 bases, with 16 bases between the two germline ends. The CDR3 has 14 residues.

This clonotype has more than one count but fewer than ten. V is TRBV12-3 or TRBV12-4 and J is TRBJ2-5; the D call may be TRBD1 or TRBD2 (6 bases each). This CDR3 is built from 14 residues. Trimming took 6 bases from V and 2 from J, leaving 13 bases between them. As DNA, the CDR3 is TGTGCCAGCAGCCGCCCGGGGGCACAAGAGACCCAGTACTTC. Its protein product is CASSRPGAQETQYF.

There are a few counts of this clonotype. The gene calls are TRBV20-1 and TRBJ2-1; TRBD2 matches at 11 bases. Per the germline V gene, CDR1 is DFQATT and CDR2 is SNEGSKA (reference sequence). V lost 6 bases and J lost 6; bases outside the gene matches: 7. The CDR3 loop spans 14 amino acids. The CDR3: CSANLAGGVNEQFF. For the CDR3, the DNA is TGCAGTGCCAACTTAGCGGGAGGGGTCAATGAGCAGTTCTTC.

The chain has TRBV12-3 or TRBV12-4 and TRBJ2-2; 11 bases match TRBD2. Trimming took 6 bases from V and 2 from J; bases not matched to a gene: 8. The CDR3 runs to 17 residues. CDR3 residues: CASRSPTSGTNTGELFF. Written as DNA, the CDR3 is TGTGCCAGCAGAAGCCCGACTAGCGGGACTAACACCGGGGAGCTGTTTTTT.

CDR3 sequence (DNA): TGCAGCGTTGACCGTAAAAGGAACACTGAAGCTTTCTTT. The encoded protein is CSVDRKRNTEAFF. The genes are TRBV29-1 and TRBJ1-1, with D hard to call. Trimming removed 3 bases from V and 1 base from J, with 9 bases in between. The CDR3 runs to 13 residues. The germline V gene has CDR1 SQVTM and CDR2 ANQGSEA.

The chain couples TRBV5-1 to TRBJ2-1; 8 nucleotides agree with TRBD2. The CDR3 contains 19 residues. Per germline, CDR1 SGHRS and CDR2 YFSETQ. V shed 0 bases and J 0 bases; nucleotides not matched to a gene: 11. Here the CDR3 DNA reads TGCGCCAGCAGCTTGGCCATCGGGGCGGGGGGCTCCTCCTACAATGAGCAGTTCTTC. This gives the protein CASSLAIGAGGSSYNEQFF.

A few counts support this clonotype. V gene TRBV10-3 combines with J gene TRBJ1-2; D unclear. CDR1 ENHRY and CDR2 SYGVKD come from the germline V gene. The CDR3 loop spans 14 amino acids. Trimming pared 0 bases from V and 2 bases from J, leaving 7 bases between. CDR3 protein: CAISESDFNYGYTF. The CDR3 bases are TGTGCCATCAGTGAGTCGGACTTCAACTATGGCTACACCTTC.

This clonotype was counted between two and nine times. The V and J genes are TRBV4-2 and TRBJ2-7, with D perhaps matching TRBD1 (6 bases). CDR1 and CDR2 (germline): LGHNA, YNFKEQ. Trimming left V 8 bases short and J 2 bases short, with 13 bases between. There are 13 residues in the CDR3. CDR3 DNA sequence: TGTGCCAGCTCAGGGGTGAGTGCCTACGAGCAGTACTTC. It is translated as CASSGVSAYEQYF.

V is TRBV5-6 and J is TRBJ1-1; 9 nucleotides agree with TRBD1. Germline loops: CDR1 SGHDT, CDR2 YYEEEE. The V segment lost 0 bases and the J segment 10 bases; nucleotides outside the gene matches: 7. This CDR3 has 14 residues. The CDR3 region is CASSLGVTGGPAFF. CDR3 nucleotides: TGTGCCAGCAGCTTGGGGGTGACAGGGGGACCAGCTTTCTTT.